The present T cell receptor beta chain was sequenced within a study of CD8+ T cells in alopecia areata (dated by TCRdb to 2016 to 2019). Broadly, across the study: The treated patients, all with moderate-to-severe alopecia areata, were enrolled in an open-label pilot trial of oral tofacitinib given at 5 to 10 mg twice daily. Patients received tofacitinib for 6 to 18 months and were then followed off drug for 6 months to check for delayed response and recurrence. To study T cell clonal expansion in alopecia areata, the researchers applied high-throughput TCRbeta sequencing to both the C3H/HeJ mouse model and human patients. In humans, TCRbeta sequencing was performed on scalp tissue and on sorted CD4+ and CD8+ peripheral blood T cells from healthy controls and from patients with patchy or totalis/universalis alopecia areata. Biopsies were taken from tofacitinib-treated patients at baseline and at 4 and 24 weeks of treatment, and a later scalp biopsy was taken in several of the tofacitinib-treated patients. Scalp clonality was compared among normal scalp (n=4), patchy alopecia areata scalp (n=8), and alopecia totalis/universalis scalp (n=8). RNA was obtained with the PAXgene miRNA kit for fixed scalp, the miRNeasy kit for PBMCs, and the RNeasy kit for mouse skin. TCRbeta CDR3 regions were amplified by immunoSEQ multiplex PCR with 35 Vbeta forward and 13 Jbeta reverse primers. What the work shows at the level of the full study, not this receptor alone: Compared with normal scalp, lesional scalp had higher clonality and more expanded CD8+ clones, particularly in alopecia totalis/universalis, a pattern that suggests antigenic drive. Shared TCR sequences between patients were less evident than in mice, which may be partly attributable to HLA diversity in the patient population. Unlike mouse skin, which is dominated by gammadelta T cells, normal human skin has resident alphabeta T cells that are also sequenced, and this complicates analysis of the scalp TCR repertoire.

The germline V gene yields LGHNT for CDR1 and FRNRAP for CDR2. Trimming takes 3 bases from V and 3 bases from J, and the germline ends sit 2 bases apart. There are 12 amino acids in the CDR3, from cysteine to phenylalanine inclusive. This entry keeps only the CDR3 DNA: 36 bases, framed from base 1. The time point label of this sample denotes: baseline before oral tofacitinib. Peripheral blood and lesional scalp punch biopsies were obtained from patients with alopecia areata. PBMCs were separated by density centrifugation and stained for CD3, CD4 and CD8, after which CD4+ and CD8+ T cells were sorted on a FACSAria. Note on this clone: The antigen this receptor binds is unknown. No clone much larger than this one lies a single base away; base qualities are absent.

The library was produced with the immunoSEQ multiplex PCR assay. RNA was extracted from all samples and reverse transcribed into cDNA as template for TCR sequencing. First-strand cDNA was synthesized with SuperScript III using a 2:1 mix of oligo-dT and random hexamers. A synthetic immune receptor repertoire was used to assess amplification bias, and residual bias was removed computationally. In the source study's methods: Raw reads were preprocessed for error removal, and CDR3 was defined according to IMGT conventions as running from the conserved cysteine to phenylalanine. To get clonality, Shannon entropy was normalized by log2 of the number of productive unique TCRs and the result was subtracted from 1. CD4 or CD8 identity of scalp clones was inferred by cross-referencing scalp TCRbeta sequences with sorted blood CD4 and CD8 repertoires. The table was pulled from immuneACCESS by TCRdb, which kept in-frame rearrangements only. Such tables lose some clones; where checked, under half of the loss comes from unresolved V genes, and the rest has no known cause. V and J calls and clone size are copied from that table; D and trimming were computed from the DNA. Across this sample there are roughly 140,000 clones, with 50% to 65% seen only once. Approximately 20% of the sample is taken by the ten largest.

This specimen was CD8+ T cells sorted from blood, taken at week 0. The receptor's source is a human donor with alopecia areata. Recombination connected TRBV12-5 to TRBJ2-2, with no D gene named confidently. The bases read TGTGCTAGTGGTTTCGACACCGGGGAGCTGTTTTTT. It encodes CASGFDTGELFF.